This paragraph covers one TCR beta chain sequence. This specimen belongs to a study of cytomegalovirus exposure and HLA in healthy donors. 60 Vbeta and 13 Jbeta primers were used in PCR. Only in-frame clones appear in the TCRdb table, and some are missing; sequencing was by immunoSEQ multiplex PCR. Found here are about 160,000 clones, over 75% of them singletons; the top ten hold 1.5% to 2%. CDR1 is ENHRY, CDR2 SYGVKD, per germline. The CDR3 has 16 amino acids. V trimming: 0 bases; J trimming: 5 bases; junction bases outside the gene matches: 10. The receptor was derived from a human donor in good health. V is TRBV10-3 and J is TRBJ2-7; 7 positions agree with TRBD1. Sequenced material: PBMCs. In nucleotides, the CDR3 is TGTGCCATCAGTGAGTCGATTGGGACAGCAAGCAACGAGCAGTACTTC. Protein: CAISESIGTASNEQYF.